This T cell receptor (beta chain) was profiled in a study of T cells expressing NK-cell markers. Study in general: Just one sequenced donor of eight was HCMV-seronegative, while seven were seropositive.

What made the TCR beta cDNA was 5'RACE template switching with UMIs. Each CDR3 protein gets one entry in TCRdb, which reprocessed the 5' RACE reads and gives no DNA. Seen in this sample are about 260,000 distinct CDR3 sequences; the ten most common clones hold 0.39%. From germline, CDR1 is MNHNS and CDR2 SASEGT. This CDR3 has 16 amino acids. Points on this clonotype: Its antigen remains unidentified.

Study results and caveats: Uncertainty persisted over the HCMV specificity of expanded NKG2C+ T cell clones. Where a handful of donors were concerned, these clonotypes also led the CD3+CD56-NKG2C+ fraction.

The sequencing sample was made of blood T cells: a sorted CD56 or NKG2C T cell subset, CD4+ or CD8+ T cells, or bulk PBMC T cells (not recorded which). This TCR derives from a man younger than 35 in good health. The chain carries TRBV6-1 and TRBJ2-6; TCRdb reports TRBD1, a call that lacks DNA to check it against. The CDR3 here is CASSGITGDGANVLTF.